The 17 T cell receptor beta chains below all came from one sample that was sequenced in a study of cytomegalovirus exposure and HLA in healthy donors. Sequencing used immunoSEQ multiplex PCR; TCRdb keeps in-frame clones, though not all of them. The sample yields about 190,000 clones, roughly 82% seen once. The sequencing input was PBMCs. The receptors derive from a man between 18 and 35 years old in good health and CMV-seropositive.

The chain recombines TRBV27 with TRBJ2-5; TRBD2 matches at 10 bases. The CDR3 totals 16 residues. Germline V gene sequence: CDR1 MNHEY, CDR2 SMNVEV (reference sequence). The J segment lost 4 bases and the V segment lost 4 bases, leaving 9 bases of the junction unmatched. Written as DNA, the CDR3 is TGTGCCAGCAGTTCCCCCAGCGGGAGGGCCCGAGAGACCCAGTACTTC. Translating gives CASSSPSGRARETQYF.

The chain is built from TRBV7-2 and TRBJ2-7; D not resolved. CDR3 size: 16 residues. The V gene lost 9 bases and the J gene lost 2 bases, with 23 bases spanning the gap. The germline V gene has CDR1 SGHTA and CDR2 FQGNSA. The CDR3: CARALPYLQLTYEQYF. CDR3 DNA: TGTGCCAGAGCCCTCCCTTATTTACAGTTGACCTACGAGCAGTACTTC.

This CDR3 reads CASSLRQGDGYTF. CDR3 in DNA: TGTGCCAGCAGCTTACGACAGGGAGATGGCTACACCTTC. V and J are TRBV7-3 and TRBJ1-2, with 7 bases aligning to TRBD1. J gave up 6 bases and V 2 bases, and 3 bases lay outside the gene matches. CDR3 length: 13 amino acids. Germline V gene sequence: CDR1 SGHTA, CDR2 FQGTGA. Together with reference TRBV7-3 and TRBJ1-2, the CDR3 gives the full variable domain: GAGVSQTPSNKVTEKGKYVELRCDPISGHTALYWYRQSLGQGPEFLIYFQGTGAADDSGLPNDRFFAVRPEGSVSTLKIQRTERGDSAVYLCASSLRQGDGYTFGSGTRLTVV.

V gene TRBV5-6 combines with J gene TRBJ2-3; 8 nucleotides match TRBD1. The CDR3 runs to 16 residues. J was trimmed by 0 bases and V by 3 bases; bases with no gene match: 6. Per the germline V gene, CDR1 is SGHDT and CDR2 is YYEEEE. CDR3 protein: CASSSRTGLSTDTQYF. Written as DNA, the CDR3 is TGTGCCAGCAGCTCCAGGACAGGGCTAAGCACAGATACGCAGTATTTT.

The chain combines TRBV7-6 with TRBJ2-1, with D perhaps matching TRBD1 (6 bases). CDR1 and CDR2 from the germline V gene are SGHVS and FNYEAQ. Trimming removed 6 bases at V and 6 bases at J, with 15 bases between. This CDR3 is built from 14 residues. The CDR3 sequence is CASSQTGQINEQFF. DNA of the CDR3: TGTGCCAGCAGTCAAACAGGACAGATCAATGAGCAGTTCTTC.

CDR3 sequence: CASSPHRRDRLFDNQPQHF. The CDR3 bases are TGTGCCAGCAGCCCGCACCGCCGGGACAGGTTGTTTGACAATCAGCCCCAGCATTTT. The rearrangement uses TRBV27 and TRBJ1-5; 8 positions agree with TRBD1. The V gene's germline CDR1 is MNHEY and CDR2 SMNVEV (reference sequence). The V and J ends lost 6 bases and 3 bases, in that order; junction bases with no gene match: 19. This CDR3 region has 19 residues.

The chain combines TRBV12-5 with TRBJ1-3; D is unresolved. V was pared by 1 base and J by 4 bases, with 5 bases between. There are 13 residues in the CDR3. Germline V gene lookup returns CDR1 LGHNT and CDR2 FRNRAP. CDR3 DNA sequence: TGTGCTAGTGGTTTGGGGAGGGGAAACACCATATATTTT. Translating gives CASGLGRGNTIYF.

The chain carries TRBV29-1 and TRBJ1-5, with 10 bases matching TRBD1. The CDR3 loop spans 14 amino acids. V lost 7 bases and J lost 0; bases outside the gene matches: 3. Germline-derived CDR1 and CDR2 are SQVTM and ANQGSEA. Here the CDR3 DNA reads TGCAGCGCAGGACAGGGGGATAGCAATCAGCCCCAGCATTTT. This encodes CSAGQGDSNQPQHF. Variable domain in full (rest from reference TRBV29-1 and TRBJ1-5): SAVISQKPSRDICQRGTSLTIQCQVDSQVTMMFWYRQQPGQSLTLIATANQGSEATYESGFVIDKFPISRPNLTFSTLTVSNMSPEDSSIYLCSAGQGDSNQPQHFGDGTRLSIL.

CDR3 in amino acids: CASSIELAGGPNTGELFF. The CDR3 coding sequence is TGTGCCAGCAGCATTGAGCTAGCGGGAGGGCCGAACACCGGGGAGCTGTTTTTT. The genes are TRBV9 and TRBJ2-2, with 12 positions matching TRBD2. CDR3 length: 18 residues. CDR1 and CDR2 from the germline V gene are SGDLS and YYNGEE. V lost 4 bases to trimming and J lost 0 bases; unmatched junction nucleotides: 7.

The CDR3 here is CASSEVQGGNEQFF. The CDR3 DNA is TGTGCCAGCAGTGAAGTACAGGGTGGCAATGAGCAGTTCTTC. V and J are TRBV2 and TRBJ2-1; TRBD1 might be the D (6 bases). The CDR3 spans 14 residues. Trimming left V 1 base short and J 6 bases short, with 10 bases between. The germline gives CDR1 SNHLY, CDR2 FYNNEI.

The V and J genes are TRBV7-3 and TRBJ2-3; a possible D gene is TRBD2 (5 bases). Trimming took off 5 bases at V and 4 bases at J, with 16 bases between the two ends. This CDR3 contains 15 residues. Germline V gene lookup returns CDR1 SGHTA and CDR2 FQGTGA. CDR3 nucleotide sequence: TGTGCCAGCAGCCCAAGCGGCCCCGGTGCAGATACGCAGTATTTT. This encodes CASSPSGPGADTQYF.

This clone has a handful of counts. The chain has TRBV2 and TRBJ1-5, with no clear D. V lost 7 bases and J lost 7, with 11 bases in between. The V gene's germline CDR1 is SNHLY and CDR2 FYNNEI. The CDR3 sequence is 12 residues long. The CDR3 protein is CASTLEGQPQHF. For the CDR3, the DNA is TGTGCCAGCACATTAGAGGGACAGCCCCAGCATTTT.

This clone was counted a single time. For the CDR3, the DNA is TGTGCCTGGCAACCGGGGGGCCATGAGCAGTTCTTC. It encodes CAWQPGGHEQFF. This sequence joins TRBV30 and TRBJ2-1, with D possibly TRBD2 on 7 matching bases. The V and J ends lost 5 bases and 8 bases respectively, with 13 bases between them. The germline CDR1 and CDR2 sequences are GTSNPN and SVGIG (reference sequence). The CDR3 contains 12 residues.

CDR3 coding DNA: TGTGCCAGCAGTAAACAGGGGGCAGTTGGAAACACCATATATTTT. Residues: CASSKQGAVGNTIYF. This rearrangement joins TRBV2 to TRBJ1-3, with 9 bases matching TRBD1. CDR1 is SNHLY and CDR2 is FYNNEI in the germline V gene. This CDR3 spans 15 amino acids. Trimming at V came to 5 bases and at J to 3 bases, leaving 5 bases not matched to a gene. Looking up the rest from reference TRBV2 and TRBJ1-3 gives the full variable domain: EPEVTQTPSHQVTQMGQEVILRCVPISNHLYFYWYRQILGQKVEFLVSFYNNEISEKSEIFDDQFSVERPDGSNFTLKIRSTKLEDSAMYFCASSKQGAVGNTIYFGEGSWLTVV.

The chain carries TRBV29-1 and TRBJ2-2, with D perhaps matching TRBD1 (6 bases). Trimming stripped 4 bases from V and 5 bases from J, with 17 bases between. CDR3 length: 15 amino acids. Germline assignment: CDR1 SQVTM and CDR2 ANQGSEA. The CDR3 nucleotides read TGCAGCGTTGTCGAGCAGGGGTTAGGGACCGGGGAGCTGTTTTTT. It specifies CSVVEQGLGTGELFF.

This chain links TRBV9 with TRBJ1-1, with D uncertain. The CDR3 is 13 amino acids. In germline, CDR1 is SGDLS, CDR2 YYNGEE. Trimming pared 2 bases from V and 1 base from J, leaving 6 bases between. The CDR3 reads CASSVTTNTEAFF. The DNA of the CDR3 is TGTGCCAGCAGCGTTACAACGAACACTGAAGCTTTCTTT. Drawing the rest from reference TRBV9 and TRBJ1-1, the complete variable domain is DSGVTQTPKHLITATGQRVTLRCSPRSGDLSVYWYQQSLDQGLQFLIQYYNGEERAKGNILERFSAQQFPDLHSELNLSSLELGDSALYFCASSVTTNTEAFFGQGTRLTVV.

The chain carries TRBV5-6 and TRBJ2-2, with D possibly TRBD1 on 6 matching bases. CDR1 and CDR2 from the germline V gene are SGHDT and YYEEEE. The CDR3 runs to 15 residues. Trimming shortened V by 3 bases and J by 4 bases, and 13 bases separated the two germline ends. In DNA, the CDR3 is TGTGCCAGCAGCTGGAACACAGGGTTCACCGGGGAGCTGTTTTTT. Protein: CASSWNTGFTGELFF.